This T cell receptor beta chain was found in a study of radiation and T cells in renal cell carcinoma. Study-level results: Without pretreatment biopsies, baseline tumor clonotype presence was undetermined. In blood, top tumor clones expanded by 2 weeks, shrinking by 4.

Specified time point: blood 4 weeks post-SBRT, at nephrectomy. Treatment meaning: 15 Gy SBRT to primary tumor, nephrectomy 4 weeks later. Nephrectomy followed 15 Gy stereotactic body radiation by 4 weeks. The patient's renal cell carcinoma had clear cell pathology. A remark on this clone: Antigen specificity is unknown.

Germline CDR1 and CDR2: SEHNR and FQNEAQ (reference sequence). Trimming stripped 11 bases from V and 2 bases from J, with 12 bases between. The CDR3 spans 12 residues. TCRdb keeps only in-frame clones here, not all; method: immunoSEQ multiplex PCR. The data contain 40,000 to 45,000 clones, about 82% of them singletons. This sequence was found in a woman aged 65 to 85 with renal cell carcinoma. V gene TRBV7-9 combines with J gene TRBJ1-1; TRBD1 might be the D (5 bases). This material consisted of blood, taken from a patient whose treatment included radiotherapy and nephrectomy. The CDR3 protein is CAAGRGNTEAFF. DNA for the CDR3: TGTGCCGCCGGGAGGGGAAACACTGAAGCTTTCTTT.